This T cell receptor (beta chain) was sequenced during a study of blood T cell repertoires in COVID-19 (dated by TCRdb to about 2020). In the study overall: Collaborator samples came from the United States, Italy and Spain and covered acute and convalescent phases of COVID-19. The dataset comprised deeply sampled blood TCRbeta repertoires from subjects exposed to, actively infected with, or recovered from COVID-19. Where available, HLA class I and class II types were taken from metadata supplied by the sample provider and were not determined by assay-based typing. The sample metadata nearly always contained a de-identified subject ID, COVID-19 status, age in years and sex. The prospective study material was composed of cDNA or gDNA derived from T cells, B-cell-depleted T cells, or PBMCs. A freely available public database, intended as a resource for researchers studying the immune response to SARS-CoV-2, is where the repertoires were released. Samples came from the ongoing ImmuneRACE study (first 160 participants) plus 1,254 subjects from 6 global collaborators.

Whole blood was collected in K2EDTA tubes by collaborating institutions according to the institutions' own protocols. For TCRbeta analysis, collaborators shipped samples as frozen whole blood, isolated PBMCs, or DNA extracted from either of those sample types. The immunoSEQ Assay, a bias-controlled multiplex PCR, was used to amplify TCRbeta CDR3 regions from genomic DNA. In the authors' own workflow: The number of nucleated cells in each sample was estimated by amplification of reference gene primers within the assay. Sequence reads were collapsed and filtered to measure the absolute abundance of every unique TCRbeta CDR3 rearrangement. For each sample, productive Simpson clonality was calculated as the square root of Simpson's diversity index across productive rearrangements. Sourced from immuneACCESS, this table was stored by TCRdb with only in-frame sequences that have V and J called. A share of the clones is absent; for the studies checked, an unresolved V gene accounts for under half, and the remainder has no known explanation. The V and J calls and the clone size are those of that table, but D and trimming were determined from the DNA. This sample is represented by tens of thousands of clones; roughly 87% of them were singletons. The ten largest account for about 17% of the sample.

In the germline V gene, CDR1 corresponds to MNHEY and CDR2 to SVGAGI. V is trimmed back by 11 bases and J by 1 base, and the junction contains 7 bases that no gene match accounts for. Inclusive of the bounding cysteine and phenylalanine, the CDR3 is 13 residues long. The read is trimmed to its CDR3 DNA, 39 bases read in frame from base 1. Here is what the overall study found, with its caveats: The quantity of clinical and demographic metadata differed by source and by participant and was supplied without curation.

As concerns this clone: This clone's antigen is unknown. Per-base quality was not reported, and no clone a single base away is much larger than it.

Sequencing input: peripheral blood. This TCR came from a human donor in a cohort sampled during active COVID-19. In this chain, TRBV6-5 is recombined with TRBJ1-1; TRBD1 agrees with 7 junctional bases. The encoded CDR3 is CAAGQVENTEAFF. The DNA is TGTGCCGCCGGACAGGTGGAGAACACTGAAGCTTTCTTT.